These 13 T cell receptor beta chains share one sample of origin, sequenced in a study of vaccination effects on CD4 cells after COVID-19 (dated by TCRdb to between 2021 and 2022). The ViraFEST assay stimulated PBMC with viral peptide pools and then used TCR sequencing to identify antigen-specific CD4+ T cell clonotypes by expansion. After 10 days of culture, CD4+ T cells were isolated with the EasySep CD4+ T cell isolation kit. Healthy vaccine recipients had no prior SARS-CoV-2 infection, confirmed by negative nucleocapsid antibodies before and after vaccination. These receptors lack a known antigen. To prepare the library, the immunoSEQ multiplex PCR assay was applied. As stored in TCRdb, this immuneACCESS dataset retains in-frame rearrangements with V and J assigned. A fraction of the clones does not appear; measured against another copy, unresolved V genes explain less than half of the discrepancy, and the remainder lacks a known reason. The sample yields over 25,000 clones; around 75% were counted once. Approximately 29% of the sample is in the top ten clones.

Material: CD4+ T cells from PBMCs cultured with SARS-CoV-2 spike peptides, obtained before COVID-19 vaccination. The cell subset or site label of this sample denotes: SARS-CoV-2 spike overlapping peptide pool stimulation. These receptors all come from a human donor who received a COVID-19 vaccine.

This clone was counted between two and nine times. This chain links TRBV2 with TRBJ1-1, with D tentatively TRBD1 (6 bases). Trimming shortened V by 4 bases and J by 4 bases, and 7 bases separated the two germline ends. The CDR3 length is 12 residues. The germline V gene has CDR1 SNHLY and CDR2 FYNNEI. The CDR3 bases are TGTGCCAGCAGTGGAGGGGGCACTGAAGCTTTCTTT. Translating gives CASSGGGTEAFF.

The chain employs TRBV5-5 and TRBJ1-1; D call uncertain. Germline V gene data show CDR1 as SGHKS and CDR2 as YYEKEE (reference sequence). Trimming took 3 bases from V and 4 from J, leaving 13 bases between them. There are 14 residues in the CDR3. CDR3 sequence reads: CASSWDLGVTEAFF. The CDR3 DNA reads as TGTGCCAGCAGCTGGGATCTCGGTGTCACTGAAGCTTTCTTT.

V usage is TRBV28 and J usage is TRBJ1-3, with TRBD1 as a possible D gene (5 bases). This CDR3 contains 14 residues. Germline V gives CDR1 MDHEN, CDR2 SYDVKM. V lost 7 bases and J lost 4, with 14 bases in between. The CDR3 loop is CASTLGGYGNTIYF. The CDR3 nucleotides are TGTGCCAGCACTTTGGGGGGGTACGGAAACACCATATATTTT.

V and J are TRBV3-1 (or the pseudogene TRBV3-2) and TRBJ2-3; D is possibly TRBD2 (5 bases). CDR1 is LGHDT and CDR2 is YNNKEL in the germline V gene (reference sequence). The CDR3 loop spans 16 amino acids. V was pared by 5 bases and J by 2 bases, with 17 bases between. CDR3 in amino acids: CASSSLTRSYTDTQYF. CDR3 DNA sequence: TGTGCCAGCAGCTCCCTTACTAGATCATACACAGATACGCAGTATTTT.

This chain joins TRBV28 and TRBJ2-2, with TRBD1 identical over 7 bases. This CDR3 has 14 amino acids. Germline CDR1 reads MDHEN; CDR2 reads SYDVKM. This CDR3 reads CFAGTAANTGELFF. In DNA form, the CDR3 reads TGTTTTGCCGGGACAGCTGCGAACACCGGGGAGCTGTTTTTT.

The rearrangement uses TRBV6-2 or TRBV6-3 and TRBJ2-7; 10 bases align to TRBD2. The CDR3 totals 14 residues. The germline gives CDR1 MNHEY, CDR2 SVGEGT. Trimming took 5 bases from V and 1 from J; bases not matched to a gene: 2. Here the CDR3 reads CASSLSGGSYEQYF. The CDR3 DNA is TGTGCCAGCAGTCTTAGCGGGGGGTCCTACGAGCAGTACTTC.

This clone was observed a handful of times. V is TRBV14 and J is TRBJ1-4; tentatively, D is TRBD1 (6 bases). The germline V gene has CDR1 SGHDN and CDR2 FVKESK. Trimming removed 2 bases at V and 10 bases at J, with 14 bases between. The CDR3 covers 14 residues. The CDR3 DNA reads as TGTGCCAGCAGCCAATTGGGGGGCGCAGGAAAACTGTTTTTT. Amino acids: CASSQLGGAGKLFF.

The DNA for the CDR3 is TGTGCCAGCAGCGTAGCTTCGGGAGGGCCCCAGTTCTTC. It is translated as CASSVASGGPQFF. This chain connects TRBV9 to TRBJ2-1; 8 bases align to TRBD2. The J segment lost 13 bases and the V segment lost 0 bases, leaving 6 bases of the junction unmatched. CDR1 is SGDLS, CDR2 YYNGEE, per germline. The CDR3 loop spans 13 amino acids. Combining the CDR3 with reference TRBV9 and TRBJ2-1 gives the whole variable domain DSGVTQTPKHLITATGQRVTLRCSPRSGDLSVYWYQQSLDQGLQFLIQYYNGEERAKGNILERFSAQQFPDLHSELNLSSLELGDSALYFCASSVASGGPQFFGPGTRLTVL.

V gene TRBV19 combines with J gene TRBJ1-2, with TRBD1 as a possible D gene (6 bases). The germline gives CDR1 LNHDA, CDR2 SQIVND (reference sequence). Trimming removed 9 bases from V and 8 bases from J, with 19 bases in between. This CDR3 is 13 amino acids long. Written as DNA, the CDR3 is TGTGCCAGCCAACTACAGGGTCGAGAGGGCTACACCTTC. Its translation: CASQLQGREGYTF.

CDR3 region: CASSTPSGRSTDTQYF. The CDR3 DNA follows: TGTGCCAGCAGCACCCCTAGCGGGAGGTCCACAGATACGCAGTATTTT. The rearrangement joins TRBV5-5 to TRBJ2-3; 11 bases are shared with TRBD2. V gave up 4 bases and J gave up 2 bases; unmatched junction bases: 6. The CDR3 is 16 residues long. The V gene's germline CDR1 is SGHKS and CDR2 YYEKEE (reference sequence).

Details on this clone: The limits of the CDR3 on the DNA are not certain, so only TCRdb's listed CDR3 is given. This chain connects TRBV5-8 to TRBJ1-5. Germline values: CDR1 SGHTS, CDR2 YDEGEE. Ends included, the CDR3 has 17 residues. The CDR3 loop is CASSPPLERDWNQPQHF.

The rearrangement links TRBV6-6 to TRBJ1-5; D is uncertain. V dropped 6 bases and J dropped 7 bases, with 10 bases sitting between them. Germline values: CDR1 MNHNY, CDR2 SVGAGI (reference sequence). The CDR3 runs 12 residues. The CDR3 sequence is CASSEARQPQHF. The CDR3 DNA is TGTGCCAGCAGCGAGGCAAGGCAGCCCCAGCATTTT.

The chain links TRBV11-2 to TRBJ2-1, with 7 bases matching TRBD1. V shed 1 base and J 6 bases; nucleotides not matched to a gene: 6. Germline CDR1 reads SGHAT; CDR2 reads FQNNGV. CDR3 length: 15 amino acids. In DNA, the CDR3 is TGTGCCAGCAGCTTAGGCTCGGGACAGACCAATGAGCAGTTCTTC. Amino acid sequence: CASSLGSGQTNEQFF.